This TCR beta chain was profiled in a study of T cell repertoires in cytomegalovirus infection. On the study more broadly: CMV epitopes that were recently identified and HLA-C-restricted were used alongside well-studied HLA-B-restricted ones. Indications of both CMV infection and matching HLA type were provided by public TCR beta signatures.

TCRdb ran MiXCR on the reads and lists one entry per CDR3 protein. The repertoire has about 920,000 distinct CDR3 sequences, roughly a third of them found once; the top ten carry around 15%. Regarding the study as a whole: Clonotype analysis showed dominance of the ex vivo response by HLA-C-restricted CMV-specific TCR beta clonotypes. Of the TCR beta families, the public ones yielded a cumulative frequency that identified carriers of CMV plus the relevant HLA.

V gave up 8 bases and J gave up 0 bases; unmatched junction bases: 9. There are 15 residues in the CDR3. This clonotype was seen just once. As yet, its antigen is unknown. This chain joins TRBV5-3 and TRBJ2-3; TRBD1 matches at 7 bases. TRBV5-3 is marked as an open reading frame, function uncertain. The sample here was cultured CD8+ T cells from PBMCs, taken from culture after CMV antigen stimulation. The receptor comes from a human donor in good health (CMV status not recorded). Some clones in this sample may be carry-over from other donors' samples. CDR3 coding DNA: TGTGCCAGCAGCGAACAGGGGTACAGCACAGATACGCAGTATTTT. Amino acid sequence: CASSEQGYSTDTQYF.